Listed here are 4 T cell receptor beta chains from one sample, sequenced in a study of identical twins. Each CDR3 protein gets one entry after TCRdb re-called the 5' RACE reads with MiXCR. The table shows approximately 500,000 distinct CDR3 sequences, with around 15% occurring only once. The same data also contributed to another study, on yellow fever vaccine responses in identical twins.

The source material was CD4+ T cells sorted from blood. All receptors come from a woman in her late teens or twenties in good health.

This clonotype came up a few times. The chain links TRBV2 to TRBJ1-3, with D perhaps matching TRBD1 (5 bases). Germline V CDR1 and CDR2: SNHLY, FYNNEI. The CDR3 is 14 amino acids. V lost 5 bases, J lost 4 bases, and 12 bases lay in between. The CDR3 loop is CASSYQGAGNTIYF. Here the CDR3 DNA reads TGTGCCAGCAGTTACCAGGGAGCCGGAAACACCATATATTTT.

This clonotype was seen a handful of times. The chain has TRBV3-1 and TRBJ2-1; 8 bases are shared with TRBD2. This CDR3 is built from 15 residues. Trimming at V came to 5 bases and at J to 6 bases, leaving 9 bases not matched to a gene. Germline V gene data show CDR1 as LGHDT and CDR2 as YNNKEL (reference sequence). CDR3 bases: TGTGCCAGCAGCGAAAGCGGGAGTAACGGCAATGAGCAGTTCTTC. Translated: CASSESGSNGNEQFF.

In this sample, this clonotype turned up many times. This chain uses TRBV5-6 with TRBJ1-5; possible D gene TRBD1, 6 bases. Looked up from germline, CDR1 is SGHDT and CDR2 is YYEEEE. The V and J ends lost 4 bases and 3 bases respectively, with 11 bases between them. This CDR3 spans 14 amino acids. The CDR3 sequence is CASSGTGNNQPQHF. The DNA for the CDR3 is TGTGCCAGCAGCGGCACAGGGAACAATCAGCCCCAGCATTTT. Complete variable domain (other parts from reference TRBV5-6 and TRBJ1-5): DAGVTQSPTHLIKTRGQQVTLRCSPKSGHDTVSWYQQALGQGPQFIFQYYEEEERQRGNFPDRFSGHQFPNYSSELNVNALLLGDSALYLCASSGTGNNQPQHFGDGTRLSIL.

The chain joins TRBV11-2 to TRBJ2-7; D is perhaps TRBD1 (7 bases). The CDR3 runs 15 residues. Germline V gives CDR1 SGHAT, CDR2 FQNNGV. V lost 6 bases and J lost 2, with 17 bases in between. The CDR3 reads CASSQGGTGAYEQYF. CDR3 DNA sequence: TGTGCCAGCAGTCAGGGGGGCACAGGAGCCTACGAGCAGTACTTC. The full variable domain, with the rest looked up from reference TRBV11-2 and TRBJ2-7, is EAGVAQSPRYKIIEKRQSVAFWCNPISGHATLYWYQQILGQGPKLLIQFQNNGVVDDSQLPKDRFSAERLKGVDSTLKIQPAKLEDSAVYLCASSQGGTGAYEQYFGPGTRLTVT.